The entry below describes one T cell receptor beta chain. Its antigen is not known. The sample is drawn from a study of shared clonotypes between healthy human individuals. Produced via immunoSEQ multiplex PCR; TCRdb's table is partial and in-frame only. The top ten hold around 0.13% of the sample, which has some 2,000,000 clones, roughly 94% seen once. Germline loops: CDR1 MNHNS, CDR2 SASEGT. CDR3 size: 16 residues. The ends were cut back, 4 bases at V and 6 bases at J, with 16 bases in the middle. Study-wide points: Between four donors, naive CD4 clonotypes were shared at a level of about 5%. A small donor pool kept down the genetic and exposure-history diversity that was represented.

The sequencing input was naive CD4+ T cells sorted from blood. The sample's subset: CD45RA+ positively selected. This clonotype originated in a man aged 18-30 years in good health. The chain couples TRBV6-1 to TRBJ1-6, with a tentative D call TRBD1 (6 bases). The CDR3 DNA reads TGTGCCAGCAGTGCGGTGGCGGGGGGCCGTAATTCACCCCTCCACTTT. Amino acid sequence: CASSAVAGGRNSPLHF.